The 8 T cell receptor beta chains reported below all come from one sample, sequenced in a study of T-cell reconstitution after alpha-beta-depleted transplantation in children (dated by TCRdb to the mid-2010s). The method behind the library was PCR. Instrument on record: Illumina HiSeq 2500. TCR libraries were prepared with molecular barcoding, using unique molecular identifiers to normalize TCRbeta repertoire quantification. TCRdb ran its own pipeline on the public reads, namely fastp trimming at Q25 and MiXCR clone calling, and kept in-frame beta chains. Each record represents a unique CDR3 protein, reported with the most common genes and DNA among its rows. A total of some 550,000 distinct CDR3 sequences appear in this sample, about a sixth of them only once. The top ten clones comprise approximately 3% of the sample. The sequencing here drew on PBMCs from the stem cell graft donor, taken from the stem cell graft. Receptor source: a human donor who donated a stem cell graft to a child with acute lymphoblastic leukemia.

This chain joins TRBV29-1 and TRBJ2-3; 13 bases agree with TRBD2. With V trimmed by 6 bases and J by 8 bases, 11 bases remained unmatched. Germline CDR1 and CDR2: SQVTM and ANQGSEA. The CDR3 contains 15 residues. CDR3 residues: CSVGTSGVGRGTQYF. CDR3 nucleotides: TGCAGCGTCGGGACTAGCGGGGTCGGTAGGGGTACGCAGTATTTT.

In DNA form, the CDR3 reads TGTGCCAGCAGGCCAAGACAGGGTTCCCCATATGGCTACACCTTC. It translates to CASRPRQGSPYGYTF. The rearrangement uses TRBV12-3 or TRBV12-4 and TRBJ1-2; 7 bases agree with TRBD1. This CDR3 spans 15 amino acids. Trimming took 6 bases from V and 5 from J; bases not matched to a gene: 12.

This clonotype was counted a few times. This CDR3 reads CASSLGEWGKNIQYF. The CDR3 nucleotides are TGCGCCAGCAGTTTGGGGGAGTGGGGTAAAAACATTCAGTACTTC. V and J are TRBV23-1 and TRBJ2-4; D may be TRBD1 or TRBD2 (5 bases each). TRBV23-1 is an ORF, with its function uncertain. This CDR3 spans 15 amino acids. Trimming removed 5 bases at V and 4 bases at J, with 15 bases between.

The chain couples TRBV19 to TRBJ2-1, with D possibly being TRBD2 (6 bases). From germline, CDR1 is LNHDA and CDR2 SQIVND (reference sequence). This CDR3 region has 13 residues. The ends were cut back, 5 bases at V and 6 bases at J, with 11 bases in the middle. The CDR3 protein is CASSWVGSNEQFF. In DNA form, the CDR3 reads TGTGCCAGTAGTTGGGTCGGGAGCAATGAGCAGTTCTTC.

This clonotype was recorded many times. This chain links TRBV12-3 or TRBV12-4 with TRBJ2-7; 7 positions match TRBD2. The J segment lost 3 bases and the V segment lost 6 bases, leaving 8 bases of the junction unmatched. The CDR3 length is 14 residues. As DNA, the CDR3 is TGTGCCAGCAGCCCCGGGGGGAGGGGCTACGAGCAGTACTTC. It is translated as CASSPGGRGYEQYF.

The chain links TRBV19 to TRBJ2-3, with unresolved D. V shed 7 bases and J shed 11 bases, with 22 bases lying between them. In germline, CDR1 is LNHDA, CDR2 SQIVND (reference sequence). The CDR3 consists of 14 residues. The CDR3 protein is CASNEESADPLQYF. The CDR3 DNA is TGTGCCAGTAATGAAGAATCGGCGGACCCACTGCAGTATTTT.

The table lists this clonotype with a few counts. The chain links TRBV6-5 to TRBJ2-3; TRBD2 agrees at 9 bases. The ends lost 4 bases at V and 3 bases at J; junction bases unmatched: 5. CDR1 MNHEY and CDR2 SVGAGI come from the germline V gene. This CDR3 has 15 amino acids. The CDR3 region is CASSLSTSGTDTQYF. CDR3 in DNA: TGTGCCAGCAGTTTATCTACTAGCGGGACAGATACGCAGTATTTT.

The chain joins TRBV12-3 or TRBV12-4 to TRBJ2-7; 7 nucleotides agree with TRBD2. The V gene end was trimmed by 3 bases and the J gene end by 7 bases; junction bases not matched to a gene: 9. The CDR3 sequence is 14 residues long. CDR3 nucleotides: TGTGCCAGCAGTTTCAGGGACTACGGATTGGAGCAGTACTTC. Amino acid sequence: CASSFRDYGLEQYF.